This T cell receptor beta chain derives from a study of T-cell memory formation after mild COVID-19. In the study overall: Most TCR clusters belonged to a single donor. Study results and limitations: Detection of some responders pre-infection suggested pre-existing cross-reactive memory T cells participated.

TCRdb reprocessed the 5' RACE reads via MiXCR and lists one record per CDR3 protein. The sample consists of 400,000 to 500,000 distinct CDR3 sequences, approximately 24% of them appearing once. The table lists this clonotype with a few counts. Antigen unknown. Per the germline V gene, CDR1 is SEHNR and CDR2 is FQNEAQ (reference sequence). This CDR3 has 15 amino acids. J lost 3 bases, V lost 1 base, and 4 bases had no gene match. The sequence derives from an adult woman who had mild COVID-19 (a few samples of this study predate the infection). Cell type and time point are not known. This rearrangement joins TRBV7-9 to TRBJ2-7; 9 bases align to TRBD2. Specimen: PBMCs or a T cell subset sorted from them (not recorded which). The CDR3 loop reads CASSLGLAEIYEQYF. CDR3 nucleotides: TGTGCCAGCAGCTTAGGACTAGCGGAGATCTACGAGCAGTACTTC.